This TCR beta chain was recorded in a study of blood T cell repertoires in COVID-19. Whole-study context: The analysed material was cDNA or gDNA that came from T cells, B-cell-depleted T cells, or PBMCs.

Seattle researchers signed up patients amid active infection and tracked them longitudinally. How the authors handled the data: By means of reference gene primer amplification, nucleated cell counts were estimated. Clones were sequenced by immunoSEQ multiplex PCR, and TCRdb holds only the in-frame ones, with some missing. The DNA was the basis for D and trimming; V, J and clone size are from that table. The sample shows fewer than 200,000 clones, roughly 80% of them seen only once. The V gene lost 0 bases and the J gene lost 4 bases, with 8 bases spanning the gap. CDR1 is SGHDT, CDR2 YYEEEE, per germline. CDR3 length equals 14 residues.

The chain couples TRBV5-6 to TRBJ1-5, with D uncertain. The sequence derives from a woman in her sixties with COVID-19, enrolled during active disease. The sample consisted of peripheral blood. The CDR3 sequence: CASSLGLGNQPQHF. In DNA form, the CDR3 reads TGTGCCAGCAGCTTGGGGCTTGGTAATCAGCCCCAGCATTTT. Full variable domain (remainder filled in from reference TRBV5-6 and TRBJ1-5): DAGVTQSPTHLIKTRGQQVTLRCSPKSGHDTVSWYQQALGQGPQFIFQYYEEEERQRGNFPDRFSGHQFPNYSSELNVNALLLGDSALYLCASSLGLGNQPQHFGDGTRLSIL.